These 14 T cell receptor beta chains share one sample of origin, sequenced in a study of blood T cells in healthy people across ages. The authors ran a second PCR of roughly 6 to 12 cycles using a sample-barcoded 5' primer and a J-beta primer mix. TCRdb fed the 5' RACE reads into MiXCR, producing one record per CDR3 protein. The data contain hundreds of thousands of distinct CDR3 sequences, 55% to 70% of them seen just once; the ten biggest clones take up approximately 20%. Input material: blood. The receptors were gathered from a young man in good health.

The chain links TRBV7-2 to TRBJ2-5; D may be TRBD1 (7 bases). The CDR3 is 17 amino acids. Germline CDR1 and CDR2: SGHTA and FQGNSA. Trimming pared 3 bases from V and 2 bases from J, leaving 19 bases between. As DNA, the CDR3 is TGTGCCAGCAGCTTTCGAACTACACAGGGGAGGCAAGAGACCCAGTACTTC. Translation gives CASSFRTTQGRQETQYF.

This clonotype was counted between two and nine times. CDR3 coding DNA: TGCAGTGCCCAACAGGGATCCTATGGCTACACCTTC. Translated: CSAQQGSYGYTF. This sequence joins TRBV20-1 and TRBJ1-2; D may be TRBD1 (6 bases). Germline V gene lookup returns CDR1 DFQATT and CDR2 SNEGSKA (reference sequence). V was shortened by 6 bases and J by 4 bases, with 12 bases between the two germline ends. CDR3 length: 12 residues.

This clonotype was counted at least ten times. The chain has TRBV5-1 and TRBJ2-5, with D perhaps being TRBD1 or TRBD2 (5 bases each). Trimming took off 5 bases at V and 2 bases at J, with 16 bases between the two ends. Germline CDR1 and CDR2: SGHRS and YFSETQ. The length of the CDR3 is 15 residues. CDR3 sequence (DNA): TGCGCCAGCAGGTGGGCCGGGACCGTACAAGAGACCCAGTACTTC. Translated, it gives CASRWAGTVQETQYF.

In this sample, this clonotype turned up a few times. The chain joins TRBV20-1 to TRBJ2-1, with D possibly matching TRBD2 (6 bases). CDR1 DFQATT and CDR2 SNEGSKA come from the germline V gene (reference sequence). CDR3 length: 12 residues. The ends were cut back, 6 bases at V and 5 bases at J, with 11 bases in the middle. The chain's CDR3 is CSAGGPDNEQFF. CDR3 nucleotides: TGCAGTGCAGGAGGGCCAGACAATGAGCAGTTCTTC.

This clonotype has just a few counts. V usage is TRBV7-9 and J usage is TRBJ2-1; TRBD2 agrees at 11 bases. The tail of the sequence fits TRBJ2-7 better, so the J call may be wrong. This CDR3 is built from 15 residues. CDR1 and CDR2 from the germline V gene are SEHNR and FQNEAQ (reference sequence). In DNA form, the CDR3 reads TGTGCCAGCAGCTTGGGGACTAGCGGCTACAATGAGCAGTACTTC. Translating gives CASSLGTSGYNEQYF.

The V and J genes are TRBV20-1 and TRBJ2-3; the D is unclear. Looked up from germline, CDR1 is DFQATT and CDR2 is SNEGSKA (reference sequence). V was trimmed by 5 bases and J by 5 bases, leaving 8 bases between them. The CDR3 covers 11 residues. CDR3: CSAPAVDTQYF. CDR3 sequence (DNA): TGCAGTGCTCCGGCAGTAGATACGCAGTATTTT.

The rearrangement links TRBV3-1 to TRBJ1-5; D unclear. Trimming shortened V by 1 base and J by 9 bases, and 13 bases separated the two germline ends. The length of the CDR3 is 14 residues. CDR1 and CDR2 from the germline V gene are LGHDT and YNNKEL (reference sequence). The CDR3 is CASSQGPPPGPQHF. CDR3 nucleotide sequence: TGTGCCAGCAGCCAAGGCCCCCCACCTGGGCCCCAGCATTTT.

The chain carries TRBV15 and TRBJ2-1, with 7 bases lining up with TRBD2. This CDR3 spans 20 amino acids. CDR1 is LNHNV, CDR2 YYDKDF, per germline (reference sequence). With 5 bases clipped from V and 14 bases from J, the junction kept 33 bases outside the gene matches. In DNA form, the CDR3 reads TGTGCCACCAGCGGAGGTCTAGAAGCGGGACTAAGCGGCGCTACACAACAAGAGTTCTTC. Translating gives CATSGGLEAGLSGATQQEFF. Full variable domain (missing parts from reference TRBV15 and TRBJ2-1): DAMVIQNPRYQVTQFGKPVTLSCSQTLNHNVMYWYQQKSSQAPKLLFHYYDKDFNNEADTPDNFQSRRPNTSFCFLDIRSPGLGDTAMYLCATSGGLEAGLSGATQQEFFGPGTRLTVL.

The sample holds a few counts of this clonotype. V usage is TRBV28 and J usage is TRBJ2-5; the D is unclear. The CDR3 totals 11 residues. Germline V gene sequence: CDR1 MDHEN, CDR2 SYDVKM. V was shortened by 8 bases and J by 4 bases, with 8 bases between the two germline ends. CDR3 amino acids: CASQRRETQYF. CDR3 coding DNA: TGTGCCAGCCAGCGTAGAGAGACCCAGTACTTC.

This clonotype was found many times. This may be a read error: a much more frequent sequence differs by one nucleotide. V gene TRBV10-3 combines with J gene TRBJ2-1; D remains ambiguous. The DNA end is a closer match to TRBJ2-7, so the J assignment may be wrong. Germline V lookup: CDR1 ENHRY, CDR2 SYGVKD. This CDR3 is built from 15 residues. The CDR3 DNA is TGTGCCATCAGTGAGTCTGCGGAGAACTACAATGAGCAGTACTTC. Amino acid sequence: CAISESAENYNEQYF.

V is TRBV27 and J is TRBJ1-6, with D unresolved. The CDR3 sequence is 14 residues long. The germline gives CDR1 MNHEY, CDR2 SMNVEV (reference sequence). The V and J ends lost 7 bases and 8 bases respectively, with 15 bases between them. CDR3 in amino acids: CASKNGGPDSPLHF. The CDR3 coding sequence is TGTGCCAGCAAGAACGGTGGACCCGATTCACCCCTCCACTTT.

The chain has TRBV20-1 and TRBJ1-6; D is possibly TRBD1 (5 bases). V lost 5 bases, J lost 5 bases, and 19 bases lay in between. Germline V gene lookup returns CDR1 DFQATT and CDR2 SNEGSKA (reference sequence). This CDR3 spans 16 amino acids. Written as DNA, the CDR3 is TGCAGTGCTCGAAAGAGGGACCGAAAGGATAATTCACCCCTCCACTTT. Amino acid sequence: CSARKRDRKDNSPLHF.

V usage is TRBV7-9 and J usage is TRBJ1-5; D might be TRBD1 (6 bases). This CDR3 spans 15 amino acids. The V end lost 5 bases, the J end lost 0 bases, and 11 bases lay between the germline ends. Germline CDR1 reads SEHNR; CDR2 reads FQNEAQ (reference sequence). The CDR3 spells CASSTGTSSNQPQHF. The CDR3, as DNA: TGTGCCAGCAGCACCGGGACAAGTAGCAATCAGCCCCAGCATTTT.

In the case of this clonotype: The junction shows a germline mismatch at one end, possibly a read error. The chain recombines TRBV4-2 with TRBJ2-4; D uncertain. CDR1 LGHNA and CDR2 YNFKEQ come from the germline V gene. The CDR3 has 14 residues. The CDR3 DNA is TGTGCCAGCAGCCAAGAGGTAGCCCAAAACATTCAGTACTTC. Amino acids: CASSQEVAQNIQYF.